The entry below gives a single TCR beta chain sequence along with its context. The sample originates from a study of T-cell reconstitution after alpha-beta-depleted transplantation in children. Molecular barcoding with unique molecular identifiers was used for the TCRbeta library. TCRdb fed the PCR reads into MiXCR, producing one record per CDR3 protein. The table records around 360,000 distinct CDR3 sequences, about 9.3% of them present only once. The CDR3 is made up of 15 amino acids. Germline V gives CDR1 LNHNV, CDR2 YYDKDF (reference sequence). V lost 5 bases to trimming and J lost 3 bases; unmatched junction nucleotides: 3.

The source material was PBMCs from the stem cell graft donor, sampled from the stem cell graft. The receptor's source is a human donor who donated a stem cell graft to a child with acute lymphoblastic leukemia. V usage is TRBV15 and J usage is TRBJ2-3, with TRBD2 identical over 12 bases. The CDR3 sequence: CATSPSGRGTDTQYF. CDR3 sequence (DNA): TGTGCCACCAGCCCTAGCGGGAGGGGGACAGATACGCAGTATTTT.